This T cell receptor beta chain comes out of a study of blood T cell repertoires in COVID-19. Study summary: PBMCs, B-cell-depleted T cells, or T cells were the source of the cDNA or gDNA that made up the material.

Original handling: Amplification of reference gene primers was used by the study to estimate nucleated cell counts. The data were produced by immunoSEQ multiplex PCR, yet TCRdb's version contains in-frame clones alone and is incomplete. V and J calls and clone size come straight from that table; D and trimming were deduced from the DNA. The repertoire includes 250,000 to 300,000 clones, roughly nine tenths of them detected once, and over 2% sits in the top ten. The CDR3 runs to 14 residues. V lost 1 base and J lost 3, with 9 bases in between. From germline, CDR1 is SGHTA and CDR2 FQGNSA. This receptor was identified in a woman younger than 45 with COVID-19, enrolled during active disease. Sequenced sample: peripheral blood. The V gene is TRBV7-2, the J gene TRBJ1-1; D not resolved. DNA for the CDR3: TGTGCCAGCAGCTTAGAAGTCTACCACACTGAAGCTTTCTTT. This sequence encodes CASSLEVYHTEAFF. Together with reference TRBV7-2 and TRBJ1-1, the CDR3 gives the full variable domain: GAGVSQSPSNKVTEKGKDVELRCDPISGHTALYWYRQSLGQGLEFLIYFQGNSAPDKSGLPSDRFSAERTGGSVSTLTIQRTQQEDSAVYLCASSLEVYHTEAFFGQGTRLTVV.